A selection of T cell receptor beta chains follows, all from one sample in a study of blood T cell repertoires in COVID-19. Using immunoSEQ multiplex PCR, the repertoire was profiled, and TCRdb retains in-frame clones only, with some absent. The sample has 210,000 or so clones; 81% are singletons. The material sequenced was PBMCs or T cells enriched from blood (not recorded which). The receptors originated from a woman in her fifties or sixties with acute COVID-19. CDR3s include the opening cysteine and the closing phenylalanine or tryptophan. The D gene is left open where the match is weak. Some rows have no size entry. The others give once, few or many, or a class for an expanded clone.

d_call	v_call	clone_size	j_call	cdr3_aa	cdr3_nt
TRBD2	TRBV29-1	NA	TRBJ2-1	CSVTGTSDEQFF	TGCAGCGTTACCGGGACTAGCGATGAGCAGTTCTTC
TRBD2	TRBV6-5	NA	TRBJ2-1	CASSYSGRAYNEQFF	TGTGCCAGCAGTTACAGCGGGAGGGCGTACAATGAGCAGTTCTTC
NA	TRBV7-9	NA	TRBJ1-1	CASSPGPEAFF	TGTGCCAGCAGCCCTGGGCCCGAAGCTTTCTTT
TRBD1	TRBV7-9	NA	TRBJ1-3	CASSLRETGPGNTIYF	TGTGCCAGCAGCTTAAGGGAGACAGGGCCTGGAAACACCATATATTTT
NA	TRBV28	NA	TRBJ1-6	CASSRSPLNSPLHF	TGTGCCAGCAGTCGTTCGCCACTAAATTCACCCCTCCACTTT
TRBD1	TRBV4-1	NA	TRBJ1-5	CASSQRQGAVSNQPQHF	TGCGCCAGCAGCCAACGACAGGGGGCGGTGAGCAATCAGCCCCAGCATTTT
NA	TRBV7-9	NA	TRBJ2-7	CASSLAKTGNYEQYF	TGTGCCAGCAGCTTAGCGAAGACGGGTAACTACGAGCAGTACTTC
TRBD2	TRBV6-2/TRBV6-3	once	TRBJ2-5	CASSAHTSGAGETQYF	TGTGCCAGCAGTGCACATACTAGCGGGGCCGGGGAGACCCAGTACTTC
NA	TRBV28	NA	TRBJ2-2	CASSLLEMNTGELFF	TGTGCCAGCAGTTTATTAGAAATGAACACCGGGGAGCTGTTTTTT
TRBD1	TRBV28	few	TRBJ1-2	CASSLSGTGTNYGYTF	TGTGCCAGCAGTTTGTCCGGGACAGGAACTAACTATGGCTACACCTTC
TRBD1	TRBV4-1	few	TRBJ2-7	CASSQDPGQPKRYF	TGCGCCAGCAGCCAAGATCCGGGACAGCCTAAAAGATACTTC
NA	TRBV6-2/TRBV6-3	NA	TRBJ2-1	CASSSEAVSYNEQFF	TGTGCCAGCAGTTCTGAAGCGGTCTCCTACAATGAGCAGTTCTTC
TRBD1	TRBV19	NA	TRBJ2-4	CASSTGTTNIQYF	TGTGCCAGTTCGACAGGGACGACAAACATTCAGTACTTC
TRBD2	TRBV11-2	NA	TRBJ2-6	CASSGLALTSGANVLTF	TGTGCCAGCAGCGGACTAGCGCTTACCTCTGGGGCCAACGTCCTGACTTTC
NA	TRBV28	NA	TRBJ1-6	CASSLRGLGSPLHF	TGTGCCAGCAGTTTAAGGGGTCTAGGTTCACCCCTCCACTTT
NA	TRBV11-3	NA	TRBJ2-3	CASSSSSSTDTQYF	TGTGCCAGCAGCTCCAGTTCCTCCACAGATACGCAGTATTTT
NA	TRBV5-5	NA	TRBJ2-4	CASSPGDGGLAKNIQYF	TGTGCCAGCAGCCCAGGAGACGGAGGACTAGCCAAAAACATTCAGTACTTC
NA	TRBV7-3	NA	TRBJ2-5	CASSPLPNQETQYF	TGTGCCAGCAGCCCACTACCCAACCAAGAGACCCAGTACTTC
NA	TRBV14	NA	TRBJ2-5	CASSPTIHRTIQETQYF	TGTGCCAGCAGCCCAACTATCCACCGAACGATCCAAGAGACCCAGTACTTC
TRBD1	TRBV12-3/TRBV12-4	NA	TRBJ1-5	CASRGQGNQPQHF	TGTGCCAGCAGGGGACAGGGAAATCAGCCCCAGCATTTT
TRBD1	TRBV10-3	NA	TRBJ1-1	CAIRGTGGSNTEAFF	TGTGCCATCAGAGGGACAGGGGGTTCGAACACTGAAGCTTTCTTT
TRBD2	TRBV2	once	TRBJ2-3	CASKPSGRISVDTQYF	TGTGCCAGCAAACCTAGCGGGAGGATATCCGTTGATACGCAGTATTTT
NA	TRBV6-5	once	TRBJ1-2	CASSSHPTGGPYGYTF	TGTGCCAGCAGTTCCCACCCTACCGGCGGGCCCTATGGCTACACCTTC
NA	TRBV28	NA	TRBJ1-6	CASSLYRTNNSPLHF	TGTGCCAGCAGTTTATACAGGACTAATAATTCACCCCTCCACTTT
TRBD1	TRBV30	few	TRBJ1-6	CAWTSGTAQESSPLHF	TGTGCCTGGACCTCAGGGACAGCCCAAGAATCTTCACCCCTCCACTTT
TRBD1	TRBV19	NA	TRBJ1-2	CASSLDRAYRYTF	TGTGCCAGTAGCCTGGACAGGGCCTATCGCTACACCTTC
NA	TRBV6-4	NA	TRBJ1-5	CARGGDRVDQPQHF	TGTGCCAGAGGGGGTGACCGAGTTGATCAGCCCCAGCATTTT